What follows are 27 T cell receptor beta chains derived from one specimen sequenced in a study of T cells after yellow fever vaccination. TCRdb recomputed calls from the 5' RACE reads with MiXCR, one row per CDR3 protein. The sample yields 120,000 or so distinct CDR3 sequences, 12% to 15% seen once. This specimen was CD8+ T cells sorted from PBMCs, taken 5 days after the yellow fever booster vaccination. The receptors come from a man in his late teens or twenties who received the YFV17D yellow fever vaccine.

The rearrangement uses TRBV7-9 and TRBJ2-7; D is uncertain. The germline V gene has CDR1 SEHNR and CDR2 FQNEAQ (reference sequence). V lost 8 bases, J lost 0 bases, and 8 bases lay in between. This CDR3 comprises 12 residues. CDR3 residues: CASSGFSYEQYV. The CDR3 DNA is TGTGCCAGCTCCGGGTTCTCCTACGAGCAGTACGTC.

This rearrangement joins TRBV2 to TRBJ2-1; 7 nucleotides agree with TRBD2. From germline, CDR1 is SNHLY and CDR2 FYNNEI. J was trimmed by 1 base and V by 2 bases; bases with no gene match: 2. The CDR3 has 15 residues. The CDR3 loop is CASSEWGGSYNEQFF. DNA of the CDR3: TGTGCCAGCAGTGAATGGGGGGGTTCCTACAATGAGCAGTTCTTC.

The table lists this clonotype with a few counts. CDR3 in DNA: TGCGCCAGCAGCTTCCCAGCGGGGGGGCTTGAGCGCCCTGGAAATACGCAGTATTTT. This translates into CASSFPAGGLERPGNTQYF. The chain has TRBV5-1 and TRBJ2-3; 10 positions agree with TRBD2. The length of the CDR3 is 19 residues. Germline V gene sequence: CDR1 SGHRS, CDR2 YFSETQ. The J segment lost 7 bases and the V segment lost 2 bases, leaving 19 bases of the junction unmatched.

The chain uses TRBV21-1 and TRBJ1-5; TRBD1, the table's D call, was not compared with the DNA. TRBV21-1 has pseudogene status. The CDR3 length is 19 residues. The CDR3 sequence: CASSKAWDRGQVRNQPQHF. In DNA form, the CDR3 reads TGTGCCAGCAGCAAAGCCTGGGACAGGGGGCAGGTACGCAATCAGCCCCAGCATTTT.

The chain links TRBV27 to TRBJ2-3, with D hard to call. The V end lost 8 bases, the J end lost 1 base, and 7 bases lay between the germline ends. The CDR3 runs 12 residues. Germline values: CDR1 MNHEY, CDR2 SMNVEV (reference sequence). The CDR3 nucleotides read TGTGCCAGCGGCTACCGCACAGATACGCAGTATTTT. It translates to CASGYRTDTQYF.

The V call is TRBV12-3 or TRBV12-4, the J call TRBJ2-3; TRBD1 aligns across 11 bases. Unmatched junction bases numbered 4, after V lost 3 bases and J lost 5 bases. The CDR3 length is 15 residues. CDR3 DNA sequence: TGTGCCAGCAGTTTCCGGACAGGGGGCCAAGATACGCAGTATTTT. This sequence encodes CASSFRTGGQDTQYF.

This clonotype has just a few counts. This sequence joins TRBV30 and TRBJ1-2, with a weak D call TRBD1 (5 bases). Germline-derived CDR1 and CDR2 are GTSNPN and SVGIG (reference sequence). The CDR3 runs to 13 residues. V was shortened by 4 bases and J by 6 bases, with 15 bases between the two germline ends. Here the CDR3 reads CAWTPAGGHGYTF. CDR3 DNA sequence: TGTGCCTGGACTCCGGCGGGGGGACATGGCTACACCTTC.

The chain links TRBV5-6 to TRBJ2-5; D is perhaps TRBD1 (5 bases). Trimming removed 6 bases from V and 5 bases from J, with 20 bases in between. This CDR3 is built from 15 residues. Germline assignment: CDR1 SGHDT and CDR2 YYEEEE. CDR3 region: CASKGSSGAHETQYF. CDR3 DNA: TGTGCCAGCAAGGGGTCGAGTGGGGCGCACGAGACCCAGTACTTC.

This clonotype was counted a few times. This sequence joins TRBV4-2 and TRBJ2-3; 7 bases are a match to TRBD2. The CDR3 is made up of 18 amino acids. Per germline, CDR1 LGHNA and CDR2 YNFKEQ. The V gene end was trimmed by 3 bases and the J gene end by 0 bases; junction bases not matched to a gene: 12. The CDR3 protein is CASSQGVRRGRSTDTQYF. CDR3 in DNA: TGTGCCAGCAGCCAGGGGGTTAGGCGGGGGAGAAGCACAGATACGCAGTATTTT.

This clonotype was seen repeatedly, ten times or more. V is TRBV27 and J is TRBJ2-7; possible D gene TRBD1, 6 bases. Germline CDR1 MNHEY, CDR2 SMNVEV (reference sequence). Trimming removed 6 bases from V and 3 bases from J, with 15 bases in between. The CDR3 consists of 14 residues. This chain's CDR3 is CASRSAGTYYEQYF. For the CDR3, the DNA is TGTGCCAGCAGAAGCGCAGGGACATACTACGAGCAGTACTTC.

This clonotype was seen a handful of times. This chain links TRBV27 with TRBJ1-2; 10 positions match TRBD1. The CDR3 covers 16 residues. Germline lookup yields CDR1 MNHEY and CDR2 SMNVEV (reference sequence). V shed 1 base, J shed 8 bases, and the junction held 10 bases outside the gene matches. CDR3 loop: CASSLFSGTGEGGYTF. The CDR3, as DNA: TGTGCCAGCAGTTTATTCTCAGGGACAGGGGAGGGCGGCTACACCTTC.

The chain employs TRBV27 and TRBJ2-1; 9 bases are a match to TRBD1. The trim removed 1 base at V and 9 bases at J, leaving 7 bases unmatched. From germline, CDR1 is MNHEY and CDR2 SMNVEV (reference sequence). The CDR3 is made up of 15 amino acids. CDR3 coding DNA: TGTGCCAGCAGTTTATGGACAGGGGTGTACGTTGAGCAGTTCTTC. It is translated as CASSLWTGVYVEQFF.

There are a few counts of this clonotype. CDR3 DNA: TGTGCCAGCAGCCAAGAAGTTTTAGGAGGGAACACCGGGGAGCTGTTTTTT. It specifies CASSQEVLGGNTGELFF. The chain combines TRBV4-2 with TRBJ2-2; possibly TRBD2 for D (5 bases). This CDR3 comprises 17 residues. Trimming removed 0 bases from V and 1 base from J, with 12 bases in between. The germline gives CDR1 LGHNA, CDR2 YNFKEQ.

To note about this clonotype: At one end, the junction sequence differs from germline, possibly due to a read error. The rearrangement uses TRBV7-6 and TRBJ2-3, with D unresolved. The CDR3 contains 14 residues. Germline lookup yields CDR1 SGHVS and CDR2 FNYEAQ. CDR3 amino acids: CSSSFAPSTVTLYF. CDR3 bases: TGTTCCAGCAGCTTTGCGCCCAGCACAGTTACGCTGTATTTT.

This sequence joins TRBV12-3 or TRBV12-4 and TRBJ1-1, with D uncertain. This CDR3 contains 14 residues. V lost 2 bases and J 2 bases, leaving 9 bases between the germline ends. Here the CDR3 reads CASSLSDDNTEAFF. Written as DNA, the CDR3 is TGTGCCAGCAGTTTATCTGACGATAACACTGAAGCTTTCTTT.

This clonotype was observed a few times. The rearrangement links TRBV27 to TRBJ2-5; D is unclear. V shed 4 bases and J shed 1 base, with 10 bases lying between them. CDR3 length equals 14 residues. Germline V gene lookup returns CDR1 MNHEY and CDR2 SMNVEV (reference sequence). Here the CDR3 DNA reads TGTGCCAGCAGTTCGTGGGGTACCCAAGAGACCCAGTACTTC. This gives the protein CASSSWGTQETQYF.

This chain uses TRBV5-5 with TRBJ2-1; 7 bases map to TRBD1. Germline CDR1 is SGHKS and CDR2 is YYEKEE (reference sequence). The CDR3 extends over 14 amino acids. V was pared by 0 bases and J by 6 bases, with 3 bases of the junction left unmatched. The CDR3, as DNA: TGTGCCAGCAGCTTGGTGACAGGGCTCAATGAGCAGTTCTTC. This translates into CASSLVTGLNEQFF.

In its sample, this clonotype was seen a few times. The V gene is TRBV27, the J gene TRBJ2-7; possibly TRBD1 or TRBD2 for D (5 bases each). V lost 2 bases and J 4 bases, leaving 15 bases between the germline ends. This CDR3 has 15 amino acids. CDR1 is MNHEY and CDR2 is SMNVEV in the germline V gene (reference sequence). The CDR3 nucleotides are TGTGCCAGCAGTTTAAGGGGCGGGTCAGTTTACGAGCAGTACTTC. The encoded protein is CASSLRGGSVYEQYF.

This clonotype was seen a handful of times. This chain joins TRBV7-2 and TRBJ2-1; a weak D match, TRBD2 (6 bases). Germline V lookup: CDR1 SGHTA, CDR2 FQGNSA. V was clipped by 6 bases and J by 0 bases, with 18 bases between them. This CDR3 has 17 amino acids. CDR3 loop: CASRGFWGDSSYNEQFF. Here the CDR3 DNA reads TGTGCCAGCAGGGGATTTTGGGGGGATAGCTCCTACAATGAGCAGTTCTTC.

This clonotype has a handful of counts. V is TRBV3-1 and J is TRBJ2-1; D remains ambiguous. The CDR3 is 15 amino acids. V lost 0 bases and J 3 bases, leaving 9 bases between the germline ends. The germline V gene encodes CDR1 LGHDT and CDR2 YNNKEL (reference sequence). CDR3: CASSQDASFYNEQFF. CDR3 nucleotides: TGTGCCAGCAGCCAAGACGCGAGTTTCTACAATGAGCAGTTCTTC.

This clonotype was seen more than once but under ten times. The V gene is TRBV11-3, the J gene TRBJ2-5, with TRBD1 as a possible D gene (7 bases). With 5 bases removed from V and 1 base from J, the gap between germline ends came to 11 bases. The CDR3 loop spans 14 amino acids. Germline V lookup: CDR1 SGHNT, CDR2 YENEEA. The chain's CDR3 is CASSGGDSQETQYF. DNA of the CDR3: TGTGCCAGCAGCGGAGGGGACAGCCAAGAGACCCAGTACTTC.

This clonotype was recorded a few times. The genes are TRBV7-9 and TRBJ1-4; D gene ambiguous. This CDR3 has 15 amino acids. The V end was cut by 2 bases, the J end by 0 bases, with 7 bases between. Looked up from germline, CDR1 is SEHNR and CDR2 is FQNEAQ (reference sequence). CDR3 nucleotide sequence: TGTGCCAGCAGCTTAAGTGTCACAACTAATGAAAAACTGTTTTTT. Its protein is CASSLSVTTNEKLFF.

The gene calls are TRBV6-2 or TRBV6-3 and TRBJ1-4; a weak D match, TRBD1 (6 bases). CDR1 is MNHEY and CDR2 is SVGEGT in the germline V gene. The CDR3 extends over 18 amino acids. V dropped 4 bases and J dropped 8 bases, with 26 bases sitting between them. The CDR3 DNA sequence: TGTGCCAGCAGTTTCACCCCGATTCGAGGGGGAGTGGAAGAAAAACTGTTTTTT. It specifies CASSFTPIRGGVEEKLFF.

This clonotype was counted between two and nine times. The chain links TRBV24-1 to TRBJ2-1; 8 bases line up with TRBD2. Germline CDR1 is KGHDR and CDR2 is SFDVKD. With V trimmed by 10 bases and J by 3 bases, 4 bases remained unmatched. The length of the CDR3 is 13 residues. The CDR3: CATRGGGYNEQFF. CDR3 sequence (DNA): TGTGCCACTCGGGGGGGCGGCTACAATGAGCAGTTCTTC.

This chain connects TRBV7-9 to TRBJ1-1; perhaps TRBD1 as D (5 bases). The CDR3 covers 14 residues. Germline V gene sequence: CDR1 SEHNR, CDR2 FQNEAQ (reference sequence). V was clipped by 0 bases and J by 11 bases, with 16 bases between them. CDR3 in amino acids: CASSLAGPGFRAFF. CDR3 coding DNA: TGTGCCAGCAGCTTAGCGGGACCTGGTTTTAGGGCTTTCTTT. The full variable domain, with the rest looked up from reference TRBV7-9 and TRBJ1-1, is DTGVSQNPRHKITKRGQNVTFRCDPISEHNRLYWYRQTLGQGPEFLTYFQNEAQLEKSRLLSDRFSAERPKGSFSTLEIQRTEQGDSAMYLCASSLAGPGFRAFFGQGTRLTVV.

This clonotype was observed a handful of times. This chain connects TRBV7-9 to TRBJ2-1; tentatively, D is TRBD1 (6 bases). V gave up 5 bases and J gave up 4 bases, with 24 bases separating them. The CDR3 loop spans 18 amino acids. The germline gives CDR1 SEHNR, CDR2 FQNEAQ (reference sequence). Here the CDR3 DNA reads TGTGCCAGCAGCCGGACCCATTCGACAGGCAAAGGGTACAATGAGCAGTTCTTC. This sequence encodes CASSRTHSTGKGYNEQFF.

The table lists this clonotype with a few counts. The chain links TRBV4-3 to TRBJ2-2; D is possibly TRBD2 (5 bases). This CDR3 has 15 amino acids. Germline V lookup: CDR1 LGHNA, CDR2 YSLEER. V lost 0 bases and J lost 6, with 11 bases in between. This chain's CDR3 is CASSQETGFPGELFF. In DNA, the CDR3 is TGCGCCAGCAGCCAAGAAACGGGGTTTCCCGGGGAGCTGTTTTTT.